This record looks at one T cell receptor beta chain sequence and its context. The antigen is not known. Germline V gene lookup returns CDR1 SGHAT and CDR2 FQNNGV. The length of the CDR3 is 16 residues. With 2 bases clipped from V and 1 base from J, the junction kept 2 bases outside the gene matches. These data originate in a study of T cell repertoires in cytomegalovirus infection. TCRdb recomputed calls from the reads with MiXCR, one row per CDR3 protein. The table lists around 340,000 distinct CDR3 sequences, almost 30% of them singletons, with around 20% in the top ten. The sequencing here drew on cultured PBMCs, taken from culture after CMV antigen stimulation. The sequence derives from a human donor in good health (CMV status not recorded). Some clones in this sample may be carry-over from other donors' samples. The rearrangement uses TRBV11-2 and TRBJ1-5; 10 positions match TRBD1. This CDR3 is CASSLPDRGSNQPQHF. In nucleotides, the CDR3 is TGTGCCAGCAGCTTACCGGACAGGGGGAGCAATCAGCCCCAGCATTTT.